What follows are 21 T cell receptor beta chains derived from one specimen sequenced in a study of vaccination and CD4 T cells after COVID-19. Sequencing of the DNA from cultured CD4+ T cells was carried out with the Oncomine TCR Beta short-read assay. TCRdb independently ran MiXCR on the PCR reads; one entry per CDR3 protein. This sample has about 9,700 distinct CDR3 sequences, with around 45% found just once. What these receptors recognize is not known. Treatment reported: approximately nine-day PBMC culture with coronavirus spike peptide pools or control peptides (ViraFEST assay). CD4+ T-cell collection from the unexposed donor predated the COVID-19 pandemic (2011-2018). The specimen sequenced was CD4+ T cells from blood, cultured in vitro. These receptor sequences come from a human donor in good health.

The V gene is TRBV19, the J gene TRBJ1-2; D gene uncertain. Germline V gene sequence: CDR1 LNHDA, CDR2 SQIVND (reference sequence). Trimming left V 10 bases short and J 7 bases short, with 10 bases between. This CDR3 has 10 residues. In DNA form, the CDR3 reads TGTGCCACCGGTTACGGTGGCTACACCTTC. Translation gives CATGYGGYTF. The full variable domain, with the rest looked up from reference TRBV19 and TRBJ1-2, is DGGITQSPKYLFRKEGQNVTLSCEQNLNHDAMYWYRQDPGQGLRLIYYSQIVNDFQKGDIAEGYSVSREKKESFPLTVTSAQKNPTAFYLCATGYGGYTFGSGTRLTVV.

This clonotype was counted a single time. The V call is TRBV7-8, the J call TRBJ2-7; 7 bases are a match to TRBD1. There are 14 residues in the CDR3. CDR1 and CDR2 from the germline V gene are SGHVS and FQNEAQ. Unmatched junction bases numbered 6, after V lost 5 bases and J lost 2 bases. CDR3 DNA sequence: TGTGCCAGCAGCCTACGGGACAGTGCCTACGAGCAGTACTTC. Residues: CASSLRDSAYEQYF.

The gene calls are TRBV19 and TRBJ2-5; possible D gene TRBD2, 6 bases. The ends were cut back, 4 bases at V and 2 bases at J, with 17 bases in the middle. CDR1 and CDR2 from the germline V gene are LNHDA and SQIVND (reference sequence). The CDR3 totals 16 residues. The CDR3 protein is CASSTSSAAGQETQYF. In nucleotides, the CDR3 is TGTGCCAGTAGTACTTCTAGCGCCGCCGGGCAAGAGACCCAGTACTTC.

The genes are TRBV11-2 and TRBJ2-7, with 8 bases matching TRBD1. Germline CDR1 is SGHAT and CDR2 is FQNNGV. After removal of 1 base from V and 4 bases from J, the junction contained 6 bases not matched to a gene. The CDR3 loop spans 15 amino acids. For the CDR3, the DNA is TGTGCCAGCAGCTTAGGGGCAGGGGGCGCGTACGAGCAGTACTTC. It encodes CASSLGAGGAYEQYF.

This chain links TRBV7-6 with TRBJ2-7, with 7 bases that match TRBD1. Trimming removed 0 bases from V and 7 bases from J; junction bases left unmatched: 3. CDR3 length: 13 amino acids. Germline V gives CDR1 SGHVS, CDR2 FNYEAQ. In DNA form, the CDR3 reads TGTGCCAGCAGCTTAGCGACAGGGTATGAGCAGTACTTC. Protein product: CASSLATGYEQYF.

The chain has TRBV2 and TRBJ1-3; D perhaps matches TRBD1 (5 bases). The CDR3 has 17 amino acids. V was shortened by 4 bases and J by 4 bases, with 20 bases between the two germline ends. Germline loops: CDR1 SNHLY, CDR2 FYNNEI. CDR3 loop: CASSVRMGGPQGNTIYF. The CDR3 coding sequence is TGTGCCAGCAGTGTTAGGATGGGGGGTCCGCAAGGAAACACCATATATTTT.

The J gene is TRBJ1-5, the V gene TRBV2; tentative D call: TRBD1 (5 bases). The CDR3 has 15 residues. The germline CDR1 and CDR2 sequences are SNHLY and FYNNEI. The V end lost 8 bases, the J end lost 0 bases, and 14 bases lay between the germline ends. This CDR3 is CASGPGTNSNQPQHF. CDR3 nucleotide sequence: TGTGCCAGCGGTCCAGGGACTAATAGCAATCAGCCCCAGCATTTT.

This chain connects TRBV11-2 to TRBJ2-7; no firm D call. The V gene's germline CDR1 is SGHAT and CDR2 FQNNGV. V was clipped by 3 bases and J by 4 bases, with 10 bases between them. The CDR3 has 13 amino acids. The CDR3 DNA follows: TGTGCCAGCAGCTTGGGTGGGTGGTACGAGCAGTACTTC. It specifies CASSLGGWYEQYF.

The chain couples TRBV19 to TRBJ1-1; no clear D gene. There are 14 residues in the CDR3. CDR1 LNHDA and CDR2 SQIVND come from the germline V gene (reference sequence). Trimming cost V 5 bases and J 1 base, with 11 bases left between them. CDR3 sequence: CASSFRAPNTEAFF. The CDR3 DNA is TGTGCCAGTAGTTTCCGGGCCCCGAACACTGAAGCTTTCTTT.

V usage is TRBV6-1 and J usage is TRBJ1-5, with D hard to call. The CDR3 loop spans 14 amino acids. V was cut by 6 bases and J by 4 bases, with 13 bases left in between. Germline CDR1 and CDR2: MNHNS and SASEGT. The CDR3 sequence: CASRSYVNNQPQHF. The CDR3 DNA reads as TGTGCCAGCAGGTCCTACGTCAATAATCAGCCCCAGCATTTT.

The chain carries TRBV5-6 and TRBJ2-5; 7 bases line up with TRBD1. The CDR3 extends over 14 amino acids. Germline assignment: CDR1 SGHDT and CDR2 YYEEEE. The junction had 4 bases not matched to a gene; V was cut back by 4 bases and J by 1 base. The CDR3 DNA sequence: TGTGCCAGCAGCCCAGGGGGTTTCCAAGAGACCCAGTACTTC. Its translation is CASSPGGFQETQYF.

V and J are TRBV19 and TRBJ1-2, with D possibly being TRBD1 (5 bases). There are 13 residues in the CDR3. With 6 bases removed from V and 3 bases from J, the gap between germline ends came to 11 bases. Germline V CDR1 and CDR2: LNHDA, SQIVND (reference sequence). CDR3 in amino acids: CASRRGVDYGYTF. The CDR3 DNA is TGTGCCAGTAGACGAGGGGTGGACTATGGCTACACCTTC.

This clonotype occurred a few times. The chain uses TRBV15 and TRBJ1-2; D is uncertain. V gave up 5 bases and J gave up 4 bases, with 14 bases separating them. Germline V gene data show CDR1 as LNHNV and CDR2 as YYDKDF (reference sequence). CDR3 length: 14 amino acids. CDR3 DNA: TGTGCCACCAGCCCCAGCGGGCCGGGCTATGGCTACACCTTC. It codes for CATSPSGPGYGYTF.

The V call is TRBV4-3, the J call TRBJ1-2, with D tentatively TRBD1 (5 bases). The CDR3 loop spans 15 amino acids. Trimming shortened V by 1 base and J by 4 bases, and 13 bases separated the two germline ends. Germline CDR1 LGHNA, CDR2 YSLEER. CDR3 sequence: CASSQVGTSLYGYTF. The CDR3 nucleotides are TGCGCCAGCAGCCAAGTTGGGACGTCGCTCTATGGCTACACCTTC.

This chain links TRBV12-5 with TRBJ1-1; unclear D gene. V lost 0 bases to trimming and J lost 1 base, with 21 bases between them. Germline lookup yields CDR1 LGHNT and CDR2 FRNRAP. This CDR3 is built from 19 residues. CDR3 nucleotide sequence: TGTGCTAGTGGTTTGGTTGACCCGATTCTTGGACTGCCGAACACTGAAGCTTTCTTT. Residues: CASGLVDPILGLPNTEAFF.

V is TRBV10-1 and J is TRBJ1-3; D call uncertain. This CDR3 is 13 amino acids long. The germline V gene has CDR1 WNHNN and CDR2 SYGVQD (reference sequence). V lost 2 bases and J 2 bases, leaving 4 bases between the germline ends. This CDR3 reads CASSETAGNTIYF. Here the CDR3 DNA reads TGCGCCAGCAGTGAGACAGCTGGAAACACCATATATTTT.

The J gene is TRBJ1-5, the V gene TRBV6-1; a weak D match, TRBD1 (6 bases). Trimming took 6 bases from V and 2 from J, leaving 8 bases between them. Germline CDR1 is MNHNS and CDR2 is SASEGT. This CDR3 has 13 amino acids. The CDR3 region has the DNA TGTGCCAGCAGCAACAGGGGCAATCAGCCCCAGCATTTT. Its translation is CASSNRGNQPQHF.

In nucleotides, the CDR3 is TGTGCCAGCAGCCAGGGGGGTACCTATGGCTACACCTTC. Encoded protein: CASSQGGTYGYTF. The chain combines TRBV14 with TRBJ1-2; a possible D gene is TRBD1 (5 bases). Between the trimmed V and J ends, which lost 3 bases and 4 bases, there was a span of 9 bases. The CDR3 is 13 amino acids. CDR1 SGHDN and CDR2 FVKESK come from the germline V gene.

The chain is built from TRBV20-1 and TRBJ2-3; D is undetermined. There are 13 residues in the CDR3. Trimming cost V 5 bases and J 3 bases, with 12 bases left between them. CDR1 and CDR2 from the germline V gene are DFQATT and SNEGSKA (reference sequence). The CDR3 bases are TGCAGTGCTGGGGTAGGAGAGACAGATACGCAGTATTTT. Translating it yields CSAGVGETDTQYF.

With regard to this clonotype: The junction departs from the called germline gene at one end, perhaps through a read error. The chain joins TRBV15 to TRBJ2-5; D unclear. The CDR3 runs to 14 residues. Germline-derived CDR1 and CDR2 are LNHNV and YYDKDF (reference sequence). The DNA of the CDR3 is TGTGCCGCCAGCAGAGAAAGGGTAGATGGGACCCAGTACTTC. Translated, it gives CAASRERVDGTQYF.

The V gene is TRBV2, the J gene TRBJ2-7; 9 bases are shared with TRBD2. The CDR3 has 15 amino acids. Germline CDR1 is SNHLY and CDR2 is FYNNEI. The trim removed 6 bases at V and 0 bases at J, leaving 6 bases unmatched. CDR3 DNA: TGTGCCAGCAGGGAACTAGCGGGCAGCTCCTACGAGCAGTACTTC. This translates into CASRELAGSSYEQYF.